The source of this T cell receptor beta chain is a study of blood T cells in healthy people across ages. The authors ran a second PCR of roughly 6 to 12 cycles using a sample-barcoded 5' primer and a J-beta primer mix. Every cDNA was tagged by a template-switch adaptor with 12 random nucleotides. TCRdb used MiXCR to reprocess the 5' RACE reads, holding one entry per CDR3 protein. The repertoire holds 720,000 or so distinct CDR3 sequences, with 40% to 45% as singletons. Every sample gave at least 5 micrograms of total RNA when it was extracted. A remark on this clonotype: Its antigen is unidentified.

Overall study findings and caveats: Long-lived donors carried more naive CD4+ cells and greater diversity than aged donors. With naive T cell percentage, TCR beta diversity showed a strong correlation.

Sequenced: blood. The sequence was collected from an elderly man in good health.

The CDR3 loop reads CASRTPNTGELFF. The CDR3 nucleotides are TGTGCCAGTCGGACACCGAACACCGGGGAGCTGTTTTTT. The chain has TRBV28 and TRBJ2-2; D is perhaps TRBD1 (5 bases). The CDR3 sequence is 13 residues long. Per germline, CDR1 MDHEN and CDR2 SYDVKM. V gave up 9 bases and J gave up 0 bases, with 8 bases separating them. Full variable domain (missing parts from reference TRBV28 and TRBJ2-2): DVKVTQSSRYLVKRTGEKVFLECVQDMDHENMFWYRQDPGLGLRLIYFSYDVKMKEKGDIPEGYSVSREKKERFSLILESASTNQTSMYLCASRTPNTGELFFGEGSRLTVL.